Sequencing of this TCR beta chain was carried out in a study of OX40 agonist ivuxolimab in advanced cancers. The overall study: Three patients showed partial responses: one hepatocellular carcinoma and two cutaneous melanoma cases. Study results and caveats: Blood T cells, both CD4+ and CD8+, expanded clonally by week 6 at 0.1 to 3.0 mg/kg. More expanded clones were seen, on average, in CD8+ T cells than in CD4+.

The table came from immunoSEQ multiplex PCR; TCRdb's copy has only in-frame clones and leaves some out. The table shows about 58,000 clones, with 75% to 85% occurring only once. In regard to this clone: Its antigen remains unidentified.

Deletions cut 4 bases from V and 6 bases from J, with 13 bases between. CDR1 is SGHRS, CDR2 YFSETQ, per germline. The CDR3 runs 13 residues. This clonotype originated in an adult with an advanced solid tumor such as melanoma, head and neck, liver or kidney cancer. The rearrangement joins TRBV5-1 to TRBJ1-1, with D hard to call. The material was CD4+ or CD8+ T cells sorted from blood, obtained in a trial of the OX40 agonist ivuxolimab. The CDR3: CASSLGGSPEAFF. CDR3 sequence (DNA): TGCGCCAGCAGCCTGGGTGGGAGTCCTGAAGCTTTCTTT.